This entry is about one T cell receptor beta chain. These data are taken from a study of blood T cell repertoires in COVID-19. Study-level information: Samples of COVID-19 (acute and convalescent) were obtained from the United States, Italy and Spain.

Trimming left V 2 bases short and J 5 bases short, with 16 bases between. This CDR3 is built from 16 residues. In germline, CDR1 is SGDLS, CDR2 YYNGEE. Measured with immunoSEQ multiplex PCR; TCRdb has only the in-frame clones, and not every one. Of roughly 260,000 clones listed, roughly 87% are singletons. The material sequenced was PBMCs or T cells enriched from blood (not recorded which). This TCR was sampled from a woman under 40 with acute COVID-19. The chain couples TRBV9 to TRBJ2-2; no clear D. The CDR3 nucleotides are TGTGCCAGCAGCGTTGACGCTGCAGGCTGGACCGGGGAGCTGTTTTTT. It codes for CASSVDAAGWTGELFF. Full variable domain (outside the CDR3, taken from reference TRBV9 and TRBJ2-2): DSGVTQTPKHLITATGQRVTLRCSPRSGDLSVYWYQQSLDQGLQFLIQYYNGEERAKGNILERFSAQQFPDLHSELNLSSLELGDSALYFCASSVDAAGWTGELFFGEGSRLTVL.